One T cell receptor beta chain is described in this entry. The antigen is undetermined. This entry comes from a study of T cell responses to AZD1222 COVID-19 vaccine. Study in general: Pooling was applied to second doses at about 4 or about 12 weeks. Notes on the study in general: There were vaccine-associated CD4 TCRs across spike, dominant at 160-218 and 743-854. Regions left unmutated in variants are reportedly the target of nearly half of spike-specific TCRs. White British people made up most donors, females outnumbered males, and clonal diversity was possibly underestimated.

Clones were read by immunoSEQ multiplex PCR, and TCRdb kept only the in-frame ones, dropping some. The sample records about 84,000 clones, approximately 90% being singletons. V was pared by 10 bases and J by 2 bases, with 3 bases of the junction left unmatched. This CDR3 is 13 amino acids long. The germline gives CDR1 SNHLY, CDR2 FYNNEI. The chain has TRBV2 and TRBJ2-1; 9 nucleotides line up with TRBD1. The source is an adult in good health. The source was peripheral blood, collected on day 0 of AZD1222 vaccination. This CDR3 is CAKTGGAYNEQFF. The CDR3 bases are TGTGCCAAAACAGGGGGCGCCTACAATGAGCAGTTCTTC.